A selection of T cell receptor beta chains follows, all from one sample in a study of T cells in narcolepsy. Profiled with immunoSEQ multiplex PCR; TCRdb holds only in-frame clones, not every one. This sample yields 30,000 or so clones, of which 82% are seen a single time; 0.9% to 1.2% belongs to the top ten. Sequenced material: CD45RA- memory CD4+ T cells from PBMCs. The receptors shown here come from a human donor with narcolepsy. Both conserved end residues are part of each CDR3. The order of the fields is J gene, V gene, D gene, clone size, CDR3 protein, CDR3 DNA. D genes are given only for firm matches. Clone size is not always given. Where it is, it says once, few, many or a class for expanded clones.

J: TRBJ2-7
V: TRBV29-1
D: -
size: -
CDR3: CSVGRNSYEQYF
DNA: TGCAGCGTTGGGAGGAACAGCTACGAGCAGTACTTC

J: TRBJ1-1
V: TRBV7-2
D: TRBD1
size: few
CDR3: CASRDRGLKNTEAFF
DNA: TGTGCCAGCAGGGACAGGGGCCTAAAGAACACTGAAGCTTTCTTT

J: TRBJ2-7
V: TRBV5-6
D: -
size: once
CDR3: CASSLEAWGVEQYF
DNA: TGTGCCAGCAGCTTGGAGGCGTGGGGGGTGGAGCAGTACTTC

J: TRBJ1-1
V: TRBV20-1
D: -
size: -
CDR3: CRPGGGTEAFF
DNA: TGCAGGCCCGGGGGCGGGACTGAAGCTTTCTTT

J: TRBJ1-1
V: TRBV9
D: -
size: -
CDR3: CASSVGDGKAFF
DNA: TGTGCCAGCAGCGTAGGTGACGGAAAAGCTTTCTTT

J: TRBJ2-3
V: TRBV30
D: -
size: -
CDR3: CAWSVRERVSTDTQYF
DNA: TGTGCCTGGAGTGTAAGGGAAAGAGTTAGCACAGATACGCAGTATTTT

J: TRBJ1-2
V: TRBV4-1
D: -
size: -
CDR3: CASSQVEGRNYGYTF
DNA: TGCGCCAGCAGCCAAGTTGAGGGGCGCAACTATGGCTACACCTTC

J: TRBJ2-7
V: TRBV4-2
D: TRBD2
size: few
CDR3: CASSPGREWGEQYF
DNA: TGTGCCAGCAGCCCTGGGCGGGAGTGGGGCGAGCAGTACTTC

J: TRBJ2-7
V: TRBV5-4
D: -
size: -
CDR3: CASSLDSRREQYF
DNA: TGTGCCAGCAGCCTGGACAGCCGCCGAGAGCAGTACTTC

J: TRBJ1-1
V: TRBV5-5
D: -
size: -
CDR3: CASSQLGVGEAFF
DNA: TGTGCCAGCAGCCAATTGGGGGTGGGAGAAGCTTTCTTT

J: TRBJ2-7
V: TRBV7-8
D: TRBD1
size: -
CDR3: CASSSDREGTYEQYF
DNA: TGTGCCAGCAGCTCCGACAGGGAAGGGACCTACGAGCAGTACTTC

J: TRBJ1-3
V: TRBV5-8
D: -
size: few
CDR3: CASSLGTDYSSSGNTIYF
DNA: TGTGCCAGCAGCTTGGGGACAGATTACTCGAGCTCTGGAAACACCATATATTTT

J: TRBJ2-7
V: TRBV19
D: -
size: -
CDR3: CARPNDREGAYEQYF
DNA: TGTGCCAGGCCCAACGACAGGGAGGGGGCTTACGAGCAGTACTTC

J: TRBJ1-2
V: TRBV11-2
D: -
size: -
CDR3: CASSREGDGYTF
DNA: TGTGCCAGCAGCAGAGAGGGAGATGGCTACACCTTC

J: TRBJ2-2
V: TRBV5-1
D: -
size: -
CDR3: CASTVRGAETGELFF
DNA: TGCGCCAGCACTGTACGGGGGGCAGAAACCGGGGAGCTGTTTTTT

J: TRBJ2-5
V: TRBV15
D: -
size: -
CDR3: CATSTPTWGLQETQYF
DNA: TGTGCCACCAGCACCCCAACCTGGGGACTTCAAGAGACCCAGTACTTC

J: TRBJ1-5
V: TRBV6-1
D: TRBD1
size: -
CDR3: CASSGTGGPRAQPQHF
DNA: TGTGCCAGCAGTGGGACAGGGGGACCCCGGGCTCAGCCCCAGCATTTT

J: TRBJ2-3
V: TRBV19
D: TRBD1
size: -
CDR3: CASSSGQGTDTQYF
DNA: TGTGCCAGTAGTTCGGGACAGGGCACAGATACGCAGTATTTT

J: TRBJ1-6
V: TRBV18
D: TRBD1
size: -
CDR3: CASSPGQGNSPLHF
DNA: TGTGCCAGCTCACCAGGACAGGGTAATTCACCCCTCCACTTT

J: TRBJ1-2
V: TRBV6-6
D: TRBD1
size: -
CDR3: CASSYSDRGNYGYTF
DNA: TGTGCCAGCAGTTACTCGGACAGGGGCAACTATGGCTACACCTTC

J: TRBJ2-1
V: TRBV7-8
D: -
size: -
CDR3: CASRQERLVSNEQFF
DNA: TGTGCCAGCAGGCAAGAAAGACTAGTCTCCAATGAGCAGTTCTTC

J: TRBJ2-5
V: TRBV18
D: -
size: -
CDR3: CASSPRRGEETQYF
DNA: TGTGCCAGCTCACCTCGGAGGGGCGAAGAGACCCAGTACTTC

J: TRBJ1-5
V: TRBV19
D: -
size: -
CDR3: CASSTLLRGRSNQPQHF
DNA: TGTGCCAGTAGTACCCTCCTCAGGGGAAGGAGCAATCAGCCCCAGCATTTT

J: TRBJ2-3
V: TRBV11-2
D: -
size: once
CDR3: CASSSGLNTDTQYF
DNA: TGTGCCAGCAGCTCGGGTCTGAACACAGATACGCAGTATTTT

J: TRBJ2-1
V: TRBV19
D: TRBD1
size: -
CDR3: CASSIEGRGYNEQFF
DNA: TGTGCCAGTAGTATTGAAGGCAGGGGGTACAATGAGCAGTTCTTC

J: TRBJ1-1
V: TRBV25-1
D: TRBD1
size: -
CDR3: CASRDRVHTEAFF
DNA: TGTGCCAGCAGAGACAGGGTGCACACTGAAGCTTTCTTT

J: TRBJ1-2
V: TRBV5-1
D: TRBD1
size: once
CDR3: CASSLTTGTGEGYTF
DNA: TGCGCCAGCAGCTTGACCACCGGGACAGGGGAAGGCTACACCTTC

J: TRBJ2-7
V: TRBV5-1
D: -
size: -
CDR3: CASSLGPKALRDVAYEQYF
DNA: TGCGCCAGCAGCTTGGGGCCGAAGGCTCTCCGGGACGTGGCCTACGAGCAGTACTTC

J: TRBJ2-1
V: TRBV5-1
D: -
size: few
CDR3: CASSLVLGESNNEQFF
DNA: TGCGCCAGCAGCTTGGTTCTCGGGGAATCAAACAATGAGCAGTTCTTC

J: TRBJ2-2
V: TRBV19
D: -
size: -
CDR3: CASTKGQNTGELFF
DNA: TGTGCCAGCACCAAGGGACAGAACACCGGGGAGCTGTTTTTT

J: TRBJ2-2
V: TRBV5-1
D: -
size: -
CDR3: CASSLESSMNTGELFF
DNA: TGCGCCAGCAGCTTGGAGTCCAGCATGAACACCGGGGAGCTGTTTTTT

J: TRBJ1-5
V: TRBV5-4
D: -
size: -
CDR3: CASSSGGVNQPQHF
DNA: TGTGCCAGCAGCTCCGGTGGAGTAAATCAGCCCCAGCATTTT

J: TRBJ1-2
V: TRBV5-1
D: -
size: once
CDR3: CASSLLGRTNYGYTF
DNA: TGCGCCAGCAGCTTGCTCGGCAGAACTAACTATGGCTACACCTTC

J: TRBJ1-4
V: TRBV5-1
D: -
size: -
CDR3: CASSPNTGAGEKLFF
DNA: TGCGCCAGCAGCCCGAATACCGGGGCAGGGGAAAAACTGTTTTTT

J: TRBJ2-7
V: TRBV29-1
D: -
size: -
CDR3: CSVEFRVGEQYF
DNA: TGCAGCGTTGAATTCAGGGTGGGGGAGCAGTACTTC

J: TRBJ2-2
V: TRBV7-9
D: -
size: -
CDR3: CASSLTTQNTGELFF
DNA: TGTGCCAGCAGCTTAACTACACAGAACACCGGGGAGCTGTTTTTT

J: TRBJ2-6
V: TRBV9
D: -
size: once
CDR3: CASSSVGANVLTF
DNA: TGTGCCAGCAGCTCGGTCGGGGCCAACGTCCTGACTTTC

J: TRBJ1-2
V: TRBV5-5
D: -
size: once
CDR3: CASSLAGQGGGGYTF
DNA: TGTGCCAGCAGCTTGGCCGGGCAGGGTGGCGGTGGCTACACCTTC

J: TRBJ1-2
V: TRBV5-4
D: TRBD1
size: -
CDR3: CASSSRRTGGDYGYTF
DNA: TGTGCCAGCAGCTCCAGACGGACAGGGGGTGACTATGGCTACACCTTC

J: TRBJ2-7
V: TRBV2
D: -
size: few
CDR3: CASCSVVRGYEQYF
DNA: TGTGCCAGCTGTTCGGTGGTTCGGGGCTACGAGCAGTACTTC

J: TRBJ2-2
V: TRBV6-1
D: -
size: -
CDR3: CASYRVTGELFF
DNA: TGTGCCAGCTACAGGGTTACCGGGGAGCTGTTTTTT

J: TRBJ1-1
V: TRBV19
D: -
size: -
CDR3: CASSRSRLTEAFF
DNA: TGTGCCAGTAGTCGCTCCAGGCTCACTGAAGCTTTCTTT

J: TRBJ1-6
V: TRBV27
D: -
size: -
CDR3: CASSFPYNSPLHF
DNA: TGTGCCAGCAGTTTCCCCTATAATTCACCCCTCCACTTT

J: TRBJ1-2
V: TRBV6-1
D: -
size: -
CDR3: CASSQRVNDGYTF
DNA: TGTGCCAGCAGCCAAAGGGTCAACGATGGCTACACCTTC

J: TRBJ1-4
V: TRBV23-1
D: -
size: -
CDR3: CASSQRCELFF
DNA: TGCGCCAGCAGTCAACGGTGTGAGCTGTTTTTT